This T cell receptor (beta chain) was captured in a study of blood T cell repertoires in COVID-19. At the level of the study: Donors in the United States, Italy and Spain gave samples during acute or convalescent COVID-19. T cells, B-cell-depleted T cells, or PBMCs supplied cDNA or gDNA.

Participants in the exposed group had met a COVID-19 case in the 2 weeks before joining the study. Germline assignment: CDR1 MDHEN and CDR2 SYDVKM. V gave up 6 bases and J gave up 10 bases, with 13 bases separating them. The CDR3 covers 13 residues. Profiling relied on immunoSEQ multiplex PCR, and the TCRdb table lists in-frame clones only, not all of them. The profile shows around 240,000 clones, just under 90% of them singletons. Sequencing was done on a sample of PBMCs or T cells enriched from blood (not recorded which). The origin of this receptor is a man in his fifties or sixties who had been exposed to COVID-19. The V gene is TRBV28, the J gene TRBJ1-6; D gene ambiguous. The CDR3 reads CASSLGEGSPLHF. CDR3 DNA: TGTGCCAGCAGCCTCGGGGAGGGATCACCCCTCCACTTT.